Each of the 29 T cell receptor beta chains below was sequenced from the same sample in a study of response to subunit inactivated influenza vaccine. TCRdb used MiXCR to reprocess the RT-PCR reads, holding one entry per CDR3 protein. The sample includes hundreds of thousands of distinct CDR3 sequences, approximately 14% of them seen just once. Sequencing used PBMCs from blood, obtained 14 days before vaccination. These receptor sequences come from a man aged 45-65 years who received an inactivated influenza vaccine.

This clonotype was recorded a few times. The chain uses TRBV5-1 and TRBJ2-7; TRBD1 agrees at 8 bases. Per the germline V gene, CDR1 is SGHRS and CDR2 is YFSETQ. The J segment lost 6 bases and the V segment lost 2 bases, leaving 10 bases of the junction unmatched. This CDR3 has 15 residues. CDR3 coding DNA: TGCGCCAGCAGCTTCTCGACAGGGGTTGGGGGCGAGCAGTACTTC. Its translation is CASSFSTGVGGEQYF.

For this clonotype: This may arise from a read error, as a much more abundant clone is one base away. The chain is built from TRBV2 and TRBJ1-3; D is unresolved. There are 14 residues in the CDR3. Germline V lookup: CDR1 SNHLY, CDR2 FYNNEI. The CDR3 is CASRADYSGNTIFF. DNA for the CDR3: TGTGCCAGCAGAGCGGACTACTCTGGAAACACCATATTTTTT.

This clonotype was picked up a small number of times. The chain employs TRBV18 and TRBJ2-3; 7 nucleotides match TRBD1. Germline V gene data show CDR1 as KGHSH and CDR2 as LQKENI. J gave up 1 base and V 3 bases, and 10 bases lay outside the gene matches. The CDR3 length is 17 residues. The CDR3 DNA reads as TGTGCCAGCTCACCTCCGCCCGGACAGGCTGGCACAGATACGCAGTATTTT. Amino acids: CASSPPPGQAGTDTQYF.

This clonotype has only a few counts. The chain joins TRBV27 to TRBJ2-6; the D gene could be TRBD1 or TRBD2 (5 bases each). Deletions cut 2 bases from V and 0 bases from J, with 11 bases between. Germline V gene lookup returns CDR1 MNHEY and CDR2 SMNVEV (reference sequence). CDR3 size: 17 residues. In DNA form, the CDR3 reads TGTGCCAGCAGTTTAGCAGGGACGAGCTCTGGGGCCAACGTCCTGACTTTC. Translated: CASSLAGTSSGANVLTF. The entire variable domain, with the rest obtained from reference TRBV27 and TRBJ2-6, is as follows: EAQVTQNPRYLITVTGKKLTVTCSQNMNHEYMSWYRQDPGLGLRQIYYSMNVEVTDKGDVPEGYKVSRKEKRNFPLILESPSPNQTSLYFCASSLAGTSSGANVLTFGAGSRLTVL.

The table lists this clonotype with many counts. This chain connects TRBV7-9 to TRBJ2-7, with D possibly matching TRBD1 (6 bases). The CDR3 runs 15 residues. The V end was cut by 4 bases, the J end by 1 base, with 14 bases between. The germline gives CDR1 SEHNR, CDR2 FQNEAQ (reference sequence). The CDR3 region is CASSSLGTTSYEQYF. DNA for the CDR3: TGTGCCAGCAGCTCACTCGGGACAACGTCCTACGAGCAGTACTTC.

This clonotype turned up a few times. This chain links TRBV28 with TRBJ2-2; 12 bases match TRBD2. In germline, CDR1 is MDHEN, CDR2 SYDVKM. This CDR3 contains 18 residues. V was clipped by 3 bases and J by 0 bases; unmatched bases: 5. CDR3 in DNA: TGTGCCAGCAGTTTGCCCCTAGCGGGGGGGCCGAACACCGGGGAGCTGTTTTTT. Protein product: CASSLPLAGGPNTGELFF.

This clonotype was detected many times. This chain uses TRBV29-1 with TRBJ2-7; maybe TRBD2 (5 bases). V dropped 6 bases and J dropped 2 bases, with 14 bases sitting between them. Germline CDR1 SQVTM, CDR2 ANQGSEA. The length of the CDR3 is 13 residues. CDR3 DNA sequence: TGCAGCGTCCGGGCGTCGGGAACCTACGAGCAGTACTTC. Translated: CSVRASGTYEQYF.

This chain connects TRBV6-5 to TRBJ2-3, with 10 bases that match TRBD1. Germline CDR1 and CDR2: MNHEY and SVGAGI. This CDR3 is built from 17 residues. The ends lost 2 bases at V and 0 bases at J; junction bases unmatched: 5. The CDR3 coding sequence is TGTGCCAGCAGTTACCGTCCGGGACAGGGGAGCACAGATACGCAGTATTTT. Encoded protein: CASSYRPGQGSTDTQYF.

The J gene is TRBJ1-1, the V gene TRBV7-9; 9 positions agree with TRBD1. The trim removed 4 bases at V and 6 bases at J, leaving 6 bases unmatched. Germline lookup yields CDR1 SEHNR and CDR2 FQNEAQ (reference sequence). The length of the CDR3 is 14 residues. The CDR3 sequence is CASSSSRTGAEAFF. CDR3 nucleotide sequence: TGTGCCAGCAGCTCTAGCCGGACAGGGGCTGAAGCTTTCTTT.

The chain employs TRBV2 and TRBJ2-1, with D perhaps matching TRBD2 (5 bases). Trimming took off 3 bases at V and 6 bases at J, with 15 bases between the two ends. Germline CDR1 SNHLY, CDR2 FYNNEI. The CDR3 runs 15 residues. CDR3 coding DNA: TGTGCCAGCAGTGACGGGCTGGCCAGCGGCAATGAGCAGTTCTTC. This codes for CASSDGLASGNEQFF.

This clonotype has just a few counts. One end of the junction does not line up with germline, which may come from a read error. The V gene is TRBV3-1, the J gene TRBJ2-3; TRBD1 agrees at 11 bases. The CDR3 spans 13 residues. Per the germline V gene, CDR1 is LGHDT and CDR2 is YNNKEL (reference sequence). The CDR3 is CASSLRTGTGGHF. The CDR3 coding sequence is TGTGCCAGCAGCCTAAGAACCGGGACAGGGGGACATTTT.

This clonotype has just a few counts. The chain employs TRBV20-1 and TRBJ1-1, with 11 bases lining up with TRBD1. V lost 6 bases to trimming and J lost 4 bases; unmatched junction nucleotides: 7. The CDR3 totals 14 residues. Germline CDR1 DFQATT, CDR2 SNEGSKA (reference sequence). The CDR3 coding sequence is TGCAGTGCCCGGAGGGACAGGGGGAGCACTGAAGCTTTCTTT. Its protein product is CSARRDRGSTEAFF.

This clonotype was observed a handful of times. CDR3 coding DNA: TGCAGCGTTGGAGCCGGGACAGGGCTCCCTGGGGCCAACGTCCTGACTTTC. Protein product: CSVGAGTGLPGANVLTF. The rearrangement joins TRBV29-1 to TRBJ2-6, with 9 bases matching TRBD1. The V segment lost 4 bases and the J segment 2 bases; nucleotides outside the gene matches: 9. This CDR3 is built from 17 residues. Germline V gene sequence: CDR1 SQVTM, CDR2 ANQGSEA. Supplemented by reference TRBV29-1 and TRBJ2-6, the full variable domain reads SAVISQKPSRDICQRGTSLTIQCQVDSQVTMMFWYRQQPGQSLTLIATANQGSEATYESGFVIDKFPISRPNLTFSTLTVSNMSPEDSSIYLCSVGAGTGLPGANVLTFGAGSRLTVL.

The chain joins TRBV6-2 or TRBV6-3 to TRBJ2-6, with D maybe TRBD1 (6 bases). The V end was cut by 0 bases, the J end by 0 bases, with 6 bases between. The CDR3 contains 16 residues. The germline gives CDR1 MNHEY, CDR2 SVGEGT. CDR3 bases: TGTGCCAGCAGTTACTCAGGGGGCTCTGGGGCCAACGTCCTGACTTTC. Translated, it gives CASSYSGGSGANVLTF.

This sequence joins TRBV19 and TRBJ2-5, with D possibly matching TRBD1 (6 bases). Per the germline V gene, CDR1 is LNHDA and CDR2 is SQIVND (reference sequence). V was pared by 8 bases and J by 5 bases, with 15 bases between. This CDR3 region has 13 residues. CDR3 protein: CASGHRTEETQYF. For the CDR3, the DNA is TGTGCCAGTGGGCATCGGACAGAGGAGACCCAGTACTTC.

The chain has TRBV5-1 and TRBJ2-5; D is tentatively TRBD1 or TRBD2 (6 bases each). Looked up from germline, CDR1 is SGHRS and CDR2 is YFSETQ. V gave up 4 bases and J gave up 5 bases, with 15 bases separating them. This CDR3 is built from 14 residues. The CDR3 coding sequence is TGCGCCAGCAGCCGGGGGCCAGGGGAGGAGACCCAGTACTTC. Protein: CASSRGPGEETQYF.

The rearrangement links TRBV6-5 to TRBJ2-2, with 8 bases identical to TRBD2. CDR3 length equals 16 residues. Germline CDR1 reads MNHEY; CDR2 reads SVGAGI. V was clipped by 0 bases and J by 5 bases; unmatched bases: 5. For the CDR3, the DNA is TGTGCCAGCAGTTACTCGTTTAGCGGGGAGACCGGGGAGCTGTTTTTT. Protein product: CASSYSFSGETGELFF.

This clonotype has only a few counts. The chain links TRBV20-1 to TRBJ1-3, with a weak D call TRBD1 (5 bases). V was clipped by 3 bases and J by 0 bases, with 18 bases between them. The CDR3 loop spans 17 amino acids. CDR1 is DFQATT, CDR2 SNEGSKA, per germline (reference sequence). The CDR3 nucleotides read TGCAGTGCTAGTGCCAGCTACAGGACGGACTCTGGAAACACCATATATTTT. It specifies CSASASYRTDSGNTIYF.

The rearrangement joins TRBV9 to TRBJ2-5; TRBD2 is a possible D gene (6 bases). V was shortened by 4 bases and J by 4 bases, with 17 bases between the two germline ends. The CDR3 spans 15 residues. Per germline, CDR1 SGDLS and CDR2 YYNGEE. As DNA, the CDR3 is TGTGCCAGCAGCCCCCCTAGGGACTGGGGAGAGACCCAGTACTTC. Amino acid sequence: CASSPPRDWGETQYF.

The table lists this clonotype with a few counts. V usage is TRBV19 and J usage is TRBJ1-1, with D unclear. Trimming removed 6 bases at V and 1 base at J, with 12 bases between. The CDR3 contains 14 residues. Germline V lookup: CDR1 LNHDA, CDR2 SQIVND (reference sequence). The CDR3 here is CASRITSGNTEAFF. CDR3 coding DNA: TGTGCCAGTAGGATAACAAGTGGGAACACTGAAGCTTTCTTT.

This chain links TRBV13 with TRBJ1-3, with D perhaps matching TRBD1 (5 bases). Per germline, CDR1 PRHDT and CDR2 FYEKMQ (reference sequence). Deletions cut 7 bases from V and 0 bases from J, with 16 bases between. The CDR3 is 16 residues long. CDR3 sequence reads: CASTFRGASSGNTIYF. The CDR3 DNA reads as TGTGCCAGCACCTTCCGAGGGGCCAGCTCTGGAAACACCATATATTTT.

About this clonotype: The junction does not match germline at one end; this may be a read error. The chain is built from TRBV24-1 and TRBJ2-7; D uncertain. Germline-derived CDR1 and CDR2 are KGHDR and SFDVKD. This CDR3 has 11 amino acids. The CDR3 loop reads CATRGSYEHYF. The CDR3 DNA reads as TGTGCCACCAGAGGGTCCTACGAGCACTACTTC.

This clonotype was counted only a few times. The rearrangement links TRBV5-1 to TRBJ1-1; 10 bases match TRBD1. V was pared by 3 bases and J by 3 bases, with 2 bases of the junction left unmatched. Germline assignment: CDR1 SGHRS and CDR2 YFSETQ. The CDR3 sequence is 14 residues long. DNA for the CDR3: TGCGCCAGCAGCTGGGGGACAGGGGACACTGAAGCTTTCTTT. This sequence encodes CASSWGTGDTEAFF.

DNA for the CDR3: TGCGCCAGGGAATGGACTAGCGCAAACTATTACAATGAGCAGTTCTTC. Translating gives CAREWTSANYYNEQFF. The J gene is TRBJ2-1, the V gene TRBV5-1; 9 positions match TRBD2. Germline V lookup: CDR1 SGHRS, CDR2 YFSETQ. V shed 8 bases, J shed 4 bases, and the junction held 13 bases outside the gene matches. The CDR3 is 16 residues long. Full variable domain (remainder filled in from reference TRBV5-1 and TRBJ2-1): KAGVTQTPRYLIKTRGQQVTLSCSPISGHRSVSWYQQTPGQGLQFLFEYFSETQRNKGNFPGRFSGRQFSNSRSEMNVSTLELGDSALYLCAREWTSANYYNEQFFGPGTRLTVL.

The rearrangement links TRBV28 to TRBJ1-3; the D gene is possibly TRBD1 (5 bases). V was cut by 6 bases and J by 6 bases, with 21 bases left in between. The CDR3 extends over 16 amino acids. The V gene's germline CDR1 is MDHEN and CDR2 SYDVKM. CDR3 sequence: CASSPGGPPRENTIYF. CDR3 bases: TGTGCCAGCAGCCCTGGGGGACCCCCCAGGGAAAACACCATATATTTT.

The rearrangement joins TRBV12-3 or TRBV12-4 to TRBJ2-1, with a possible D match to TRBD2 (6 bases). The CDR3 runs to 16 residues. Trimming removed 7 bases at V and 8 bases at J, with 24 bases between. The CDR3 spells CASTIGYGSGTDEQFF. As DNA, the CDR3 is TGTGCCAGCACCATCGGATACGGGAGTGGGACGGATGAGCAGTTCTTC.

There are many counts of this clonotype. The chain joins TRBV3-1 to TRBJ1-1, with D perhaps TRBD1 (5 bases). The CDR3 length is 14 residues. CDR1 is LGHDT, CDR2 YNNKEL, per germline (reference sequence). Trimming left V 1 base short and J 4 bases short, with 10 bases between. This CDR3 is CASSQVLGVTEAFF. CDR3 nucleotide sequence: TGTGCCAGCAGCCAAGTTTTAGGGGTCACTGAAGCTTTCTTT.

DNA for the CDR3: TGCAGCGTTGAAGATGGCCAGACGGGCGCAAGCGAGCAGTACTTC. It is translated as CSVEDGQTGASEQYF. This sequence joins TRBV29-1 and TRBJ2-7; the D is unclear. CDR3 size: 15 residues. V lost 0 bases and J 6 bases, leaving 18 bases between the germline ends. Per germline, CDR1 SQVTM and CDR2 ANQGSEA.

This clonotype has just a few counts. V gene TRBV20-1 combines with J gene TRBJ2-1; weak D call: TRBD2 (6 bases). The CDR3 length is 17 residues. Germline assignment: CDR1 DFQATT and CDR2 SNEGSKA (reference sequence). The V end was cut by 0 bases, the J end by 0 bases, with 15 bases between. The CDR3 loop reads CSARDASGANSYNEQFF. CDR3 bases: TGCAGTGCTAGAGATGCTTCGGGAGCGAACTCCTACAATGAGCAGTTCTTC.